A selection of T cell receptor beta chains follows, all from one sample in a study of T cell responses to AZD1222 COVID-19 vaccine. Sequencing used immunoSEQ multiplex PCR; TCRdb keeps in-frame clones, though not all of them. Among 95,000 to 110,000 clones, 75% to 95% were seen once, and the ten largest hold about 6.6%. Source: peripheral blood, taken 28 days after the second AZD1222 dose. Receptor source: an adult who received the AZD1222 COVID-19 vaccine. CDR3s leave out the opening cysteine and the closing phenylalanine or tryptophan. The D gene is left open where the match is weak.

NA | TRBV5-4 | ASSRTGTRSYNEQF
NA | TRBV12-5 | ASGKPQDRNSGNTIY
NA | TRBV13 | ASSSGAYAGANVLT
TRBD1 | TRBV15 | ATSRDRTGGPSSGYT
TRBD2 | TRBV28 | ASSSTTLAGAPRDTQY
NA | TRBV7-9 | ASTRLGPQQGGNIQY
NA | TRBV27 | ASSLSRYRSPLH
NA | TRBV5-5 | ASSLTWGNNEKLF
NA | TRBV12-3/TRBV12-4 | ASGKMGGPLH
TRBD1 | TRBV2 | ASSEDRLTQDYGYT
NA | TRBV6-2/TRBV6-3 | ASSYRIRVESSYEQY
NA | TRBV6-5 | ASAPQRFNEKLF
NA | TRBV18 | ASSPGRESPLH
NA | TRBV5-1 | ASSLDGATEAF
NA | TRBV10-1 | ASSTGHSSETQY
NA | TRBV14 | ASSPRRAASEQF
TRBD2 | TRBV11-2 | ASSLRSGGAKDTQY